One T cell receptor beta chain is described in this entry. This entry belongs to a study of blood T cell repertoires in COVID-19. In the source study's methods: For nucleated cells, counts were estimated from reference gene primer amplification. Generated by immunoSEQ multiplex PCR, the TCRdb table keeps only in-frame clones and is missing some. For V, J and clone size, that table is used; D and trimming come from the DNA. Of a few hundred thousand clones in the sample, about 86% were seen once. Germline CDR1 reads LNHDA; CDR2 reads SQIVND (reference sequence). The V and J ends lost 3 bases and 2 bases respectively, with 14 bases between them. CDR3 size: 15 residues.

V and J are TRBV19 and TRBJ2-7; possible D gene TRBD1, 6 bases. The clonotype was recovered from a woman aged 50 to 60 who had recovered from COVID-19. Input material: PBMCs or T cells enriched from blood (not recorded which). The CDR3 nucleotides are TGTGCCAGTAGTATCTCCCTGACAGGCACCTACGAGCAGTACTTC. Translating it yields CASSISLTGTYEQYF.